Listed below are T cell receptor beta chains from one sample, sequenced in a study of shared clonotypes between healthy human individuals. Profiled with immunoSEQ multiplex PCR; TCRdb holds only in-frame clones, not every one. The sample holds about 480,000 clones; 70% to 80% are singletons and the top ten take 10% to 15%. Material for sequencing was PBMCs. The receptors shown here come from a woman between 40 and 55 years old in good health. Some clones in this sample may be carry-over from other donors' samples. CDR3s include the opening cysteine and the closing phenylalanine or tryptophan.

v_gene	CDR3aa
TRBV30	CAWGRGQGPADTQYF
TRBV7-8	CASSWTDSNQPQHF
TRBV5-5	CASRFAGTGVNTEAFF
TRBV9	CASSVGGNYNEQFF
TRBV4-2	CASSQAGPGGNTEAFF
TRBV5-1	CASSPDSTDTQYF
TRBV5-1	CASQSGTTDTQYF
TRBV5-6	CASSSGQAGETQYF
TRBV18	CASSPGTSGIGTDTQYF
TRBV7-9	CASSFGGMADLGDTQYF
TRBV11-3	CASSLSGLAMETQYF
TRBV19	CASSMSRGGGGVGEAFF
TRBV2	CASRSDSTARQPQHF
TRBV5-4	CASSPGGTAYEQYF
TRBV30	CAWSTGRANQPQHF
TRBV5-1	CASSAQPLTGGGTGELFF
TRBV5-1	CASSQDMETQYF
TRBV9	CASSRALWASVQETQYF
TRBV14	CASSQFGQGNYNEQFF
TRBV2	CASSDIGYGYTF
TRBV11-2	CASSRTSADEQFF
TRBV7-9	CASSTGTSGRTSTDTQYF
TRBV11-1	CASFGTTNNEQFF
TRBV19	CASNLDRGQETQYF
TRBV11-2	CASSLTGGHTEAFF
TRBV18	CASSPPAGVDEQYF
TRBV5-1	CASSPLGGLNTEAFF
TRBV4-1	CASSQRGLAFHNEQFF
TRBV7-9	CASSPMYYYNEQFF
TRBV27	CASSYDRGGNEQFF
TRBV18	CASSPSDRELFF
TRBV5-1	CASSLERGEAFF
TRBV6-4	CASSLRTRATDTQYF
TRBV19	CASSGRTDSNQPQHF
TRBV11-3	CASSSPDSTDTQYF
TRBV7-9	CASSLVRDLALNNEQFF
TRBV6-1	CASSEAGAGVGPEQYF
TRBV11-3	CASSLERQGAFQPQHF
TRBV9	CASSVGGGAQEKLFF
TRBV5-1	CASSRTSGERETQYF
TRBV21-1	CASSNPERTDTQYF
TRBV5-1	CASSLEPSGQNTGELFF
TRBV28	CASSLGLAGWLYEQYF
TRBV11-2	CASSPQGVREPQHF
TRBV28	CASTLGGTPYGYTF